This TCR beta chain was profiled in a study of OX40 agonist ivuxolimab in advanced cancers. The table came from immunoSEQ multiplex PCR; TCRdb's copy has only in-frame clones and leaves some out. The table records 95,000 or so clones, 90% to 95% of them present only once. Here the sequenced sample was CD4+ or CD8+ T cells sorted from blood, taken in a trial of the OX40 agonist ivuxolimab. The source is an adult with an advanced solid tumor such as melanoma, head and neck, liver or kidney cancer.

CDR3 coding DNA: TGTGCCAGCAGCTCGGGACTAGCGGGATATGCAGATACGCAGTATTTT. Amino acid sequence: CASSSGLAGYADTQYF. The J gene is TRBJ2-3, the V gene TRBV7-8, with 13 bases aligning to TRBD2. V lost 4 bases to trimming and J lost 4 bases; unmatched junction nucleotides: 5. Germline loops: CDR1 SGHVS, CDR2 FQNEAQ. This CDR3 contains 16 residues.